Described below is a single T cell receptor beta chain sequence and its context. The sample comes from a study of blood T cell repertoires in COVID-19. Study overall: Samples came from the United States, Italy and Spain, spanning acute and convalescent COVID-19.

The protocol was immunoSEQ multiplex PCR, while the TCRdb copy is restricted to in-frame clones and leaves out a portion. The table has 200,000 to 250,000 clones, around 89% seen once. In terms of age and location, participants ranged from roughly 18 to 89 years and lived in approximately 26 US areas. Germline V gene sequence: CDR1 LNHDA, CDR2 SQIVND (reference sequence). V lost 5 bases and J lost 3, with 11 bases in between. This CDR3 is built from 14 residues. This clonotype was sampled from a woman aged 18-29 years in a cohort exposed to, infected with or recovered from COVID-19 (not recorded which). The chain carries TRBV19 and TRBJ1-3; D remains unclear. Sequencing was carried out using PBMCs or T cells enriched from blood (not recorded which). As DNA, the CDR3 is TGTGCCAGTAGTCCTGACAATATTGGAAACACCATATATTTT. Protein: CASSPDNIGNTIYF.